The 12 T cell receptor beta chains below all came from one sample that was sequenced in a study of cytomegalovirus exposure and HLA in healthy donors. Vbeta (60) and Jbeta (13) primers were used in the PCR. The repertoire was sequenced with immunoSEQ multiplex PCR; TCRdb's copy has only in-frame clones and lacks some. Of about 140,000 clones in the sample, roughly four fifths were seen once. Material for sequencing was PBMCs. The origin of the receptors is a woman between 50 and 59 years old in good health and CMV-seropositive.

The rearrangement links TRBV11-2 to TRBJ2-2; TRBD2 agrees at 7 bases. CDR1 and CDR2 from the germline V gene are SGHAT and FQNNGV. V was clipped by 1 base and J by 1 base; unmatched bases: 0. This CDR3 has 15 amino acids. CDR3 in amino acids: CASSLAGGNTGELFF. As DNA, the CDR3 is TGTGCCAGCAGCTTAGCGGGGGGGAACACCGGGGAGCTGTTTTTT.

This clone was seen more than once but under ten times. This chain connects TRBV1 to TRBJ1-5; TRBD1 is taken as the D call from the table, unchecked against the DNA. TRBV1 is a pseudogene locus. The CDR3 contains 17 residues. In DNA, the CDR3 is TGCACCAGCGGAGGGACAGGGGCATTCTATAGCAATCAGCCCCAGCATTTT. It encodes CTSGGTGAFYSNQPQHF.

V and J are TRBV30 and TRBJ1-1; 7 bases are shared with TRBD1. This CDR3 contains 14 residues. Losses at the gene ends were 2 bases for V and 6 bases for J; bases not matched to a gene: 9. Germline V gene lookup returns CDR1 GTSNPN and CDR2 SVGIG (reference sequence). The CDR3 DNA follows: TGTGCCTGGAGTTTGACAGGGTTCCCACCTGAAGCTTTCTTT. It yields the protein CAWSLTGFPPEAFF.

The table lists this clone with a few counts. The rearrangement uses TRBV25-1 and TRBJ1-4, with 7 positions matching TRBD1. CDR3 length: 15 residues. CDR1 is MGHDK, CDR2 SYGVNS, per germline. V dropped 3 bases and J dropped 8; count of bases not matched to a gene: 9. The chain's CDR3 is CASSDLRGTGEKLFF. For the CDR3, the DNA is TGTGCCAGCAGTGACCTCAGGGGGACGGGGGAAAAACTGTTTTTT.

J is TRBJ2-1 and V is TRBV4-1; D is ambiguous. Germline-derived CDR1 and CDR2 are MGHRA and YSYEKL. Trimming removed 1 base from V and 0 bases from J, with 10 bases in between. The CDR3 covers 16 residues. CDR3 loop: CASSQVDIVSYNEQFF. In nucleotides, the CDR3 is TGCGCCAGCAGCCAAGTCGACATTGTCTCCTACAATGAGCAGTTCTTC.

The genes are TRBV18 and TRBJ2-1, with D uncertain. The length of the CDR3 is 15 residues. Germline V gene lookup returns CDR1 KGHSH and CDR2 LQKENI. Trimming pared 3 bases from V and 0 bases from J, leaving 9 bases between. CDR3 nucleotides: TGTGCCAGCTCACCTCTTCCTAGCTCCTACAATGAGCAGTTCTTC. Amino acids: CASSPLPSSYNEQFF.

This clone was detected only a few times. The V and J genes are TRBV6-1 and TRBJ1-3, with D unresolved. This CDR3 comprises 13 residues. Germline V CDR1 and CDR2: MNHNS, SASEGT. Trimming shortened V by 7 bases and J by 2 bases, and 9 bases separated the two germline ends. The chain's CDR3 is CASKTEAGNTIYF. In DNA form, the CDR3 reads TGTGCCAGCAAAACGGAGGCTGGAAACACCATATATTTT.

This chain connects TRBV13 to TRBJ1-3, with unresolved D. V lost 2 bases to trimming and J lost 2 bases, with 7 bases between them. The CDR3 loop spans 14 amino acids. Germline CDR1 and CDR2: PRHDT and FYEKMQ (reference sequence). This CDR3 reads CASSLKGAGNTIYF. The CDR3 region has the DNA TGTGCCAGCAGCTTAAAGGGAGCTGGAAACACCATATATTTT.

This clone has a single count. The chain links TRBV19 to TRBJ1-6; maybe TRBD1 (5 bases). The germline V gene encodes CDR1 LNHDA and CDR2 SQIVND (reference sequence). Trimming took off 8 bases at V and 3 bases at J, with 11 bases between the two ends. This CDR3 is built from 14 residues. The DNA of the CDR3 is TGTGCCAGTTCCTGGGGCGTCTATAATTCACCCCTCCACTTT. Its translation is CASSWGVYNSPLHF.

The chain recombines TRBV7-9 with TRBJ1-2; a weak D match, TRBD1 (6 bases). The CDR3 is 15 amino acids. The V and J ends lost 1 base and 3 bases respectively, with 12 bases between them. The germline CDR1 and CDR2 sequences are SEHNR and FQNEAQ (reference sequence). The CDR3 is CASSLGAGAYYGYTF. Written as DNA, the CDR3 is TGTGCCAGCAGCTTAGGGGCGGGGGCCTACTATGGCTACACCTTC. The variable domain in full, with the rest retrieved from reference TRBV7-9 and TRBJ1-2, is DTGVSQNPRHKITKRGQNVTFRCDPISEHNRLYWYRQTLGQGPEFLTYFQNEAQLEKSRLLSDRFSAERPKGSFSTLEIQRTEQGDSAMYLCASSLGAGAYYGYTFGSGTRLTVV.

This chain links TRBV7-9 with TRBJ1-3, with 7 nucleotides matching TRBD1. V lost 4 bases and J lost 4; bases outside the gene matches: 7. The CDR3 has 15 amino acids. Per the germline V gene, CDR1 is SEHNR and CDR2 is FQNEAQ (reference sequence). The CDR3 here is CASSSPTGAGNTIYF. The CDR3 bases are TGTGCCAGCAGCTCGCCTACAGGGGCCGGAAACACCATATATTTT.

On this clone itself: Other DNA sequences in the same sample also yield this CDR3. The chain employs TRBV5-4 and TRBJ1-1, with 9 bases lining up with TRBD1. This CDR3 has 15 residues. Germline CDR1 and CDR2: SGHNT and YYREEE (reference sequence). The ends lost 0 bases at V and 5 bases at J; junction bases unmatched: 5. CDR3 sequence (DNA): TGTGCCAGCAGCTTGGAGGACAGGGGAGAAACTGAAGCTTTCTTT. The encoded protein is CASSLEDRGETEAFF.